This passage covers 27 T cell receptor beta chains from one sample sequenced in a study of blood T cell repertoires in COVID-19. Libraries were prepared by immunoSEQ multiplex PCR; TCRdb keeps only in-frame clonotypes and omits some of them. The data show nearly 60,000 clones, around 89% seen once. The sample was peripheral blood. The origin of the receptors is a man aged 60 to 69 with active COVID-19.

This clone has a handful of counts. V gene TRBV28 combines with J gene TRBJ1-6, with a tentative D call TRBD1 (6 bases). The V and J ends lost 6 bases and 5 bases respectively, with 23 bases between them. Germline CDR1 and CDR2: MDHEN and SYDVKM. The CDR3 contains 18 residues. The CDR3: CASSLIGQLFADNSPLHF. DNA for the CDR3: TGTGCCAGCAGCCTAATAGGACAGCTTTTCGCCGATAATTCACCCCTCCACTTT.

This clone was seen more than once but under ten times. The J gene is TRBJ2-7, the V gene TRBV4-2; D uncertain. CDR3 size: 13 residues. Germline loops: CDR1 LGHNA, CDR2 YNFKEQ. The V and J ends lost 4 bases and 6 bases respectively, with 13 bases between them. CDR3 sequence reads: CASSPQPGREQYF. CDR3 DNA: TGTGCCAGCAGCCCCCAACCGGGTCGCGAGCAGTACTTC.

The CDR3 is CASSQDPAGGASYNEQFF. CDR3 bases: TGTGCCAGCAGCCAAGACCCAGCGGGAGGTGCCAGCTACAATGAGCAGTTCTTC. The chain is built from TRBV3-1 (or the pseudogene TRBV3-2) and TRBJ2-1, with 9 bases fitting TRBD2. The germline CDR1 and CDR2 sequences are LGHDT and YNNKEL (reference sequence). The CDR3 covers 18 residues. V lost 0 bases to trimming and J lost 3 bases; unmatched junction nucleotides: 9.

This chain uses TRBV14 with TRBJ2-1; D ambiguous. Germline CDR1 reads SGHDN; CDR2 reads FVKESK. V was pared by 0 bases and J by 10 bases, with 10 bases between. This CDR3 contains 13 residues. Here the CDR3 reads CASSQDLRREQFF. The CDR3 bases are TGTGCCAGCAGCCAAGATTTACGGAGAGAGCAGTTCTTC.

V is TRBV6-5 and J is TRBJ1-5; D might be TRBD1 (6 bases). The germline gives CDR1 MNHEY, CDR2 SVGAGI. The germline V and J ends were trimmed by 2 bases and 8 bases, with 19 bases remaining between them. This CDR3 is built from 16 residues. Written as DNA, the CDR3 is TGTGCCAGCAGTTACATGCAGGGCAACAAGGGGGAGCCCCAGCATTTT. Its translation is CASSYMQGNKGEPQHF.

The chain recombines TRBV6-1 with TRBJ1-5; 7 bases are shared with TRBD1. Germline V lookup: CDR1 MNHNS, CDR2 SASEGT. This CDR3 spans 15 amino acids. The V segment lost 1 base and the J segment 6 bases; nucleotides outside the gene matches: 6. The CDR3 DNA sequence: TGTGCCAGCAGTGAAGTGGGGACAGAAGGTCAGCCCCAGCATTTT. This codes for CASSEVGTEGQPQHF.

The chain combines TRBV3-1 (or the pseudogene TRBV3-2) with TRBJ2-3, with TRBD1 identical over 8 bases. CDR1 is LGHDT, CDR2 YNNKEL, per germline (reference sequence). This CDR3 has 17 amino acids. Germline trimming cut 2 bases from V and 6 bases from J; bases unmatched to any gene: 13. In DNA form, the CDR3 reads TGTGCCAGCAGCCAATCGACGCGGCAGGGGGCGTGGGATACGCAGTATTTT. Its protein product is CASSQSTRQGAWDTQYF.

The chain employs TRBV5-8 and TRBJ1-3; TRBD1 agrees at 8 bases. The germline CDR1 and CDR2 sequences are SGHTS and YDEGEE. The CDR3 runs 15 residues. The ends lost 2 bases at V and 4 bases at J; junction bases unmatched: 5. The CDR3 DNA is TGTGCCAGCAGCTTTGGACAGGGTTGGGGAAACACCATATATTTT. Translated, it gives CASSFGQGWGNTIYF.

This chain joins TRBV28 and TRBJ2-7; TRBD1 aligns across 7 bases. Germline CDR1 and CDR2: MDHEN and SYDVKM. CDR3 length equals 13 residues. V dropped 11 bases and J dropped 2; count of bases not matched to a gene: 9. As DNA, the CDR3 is TGTGCCTTACGGGACAGCGTTACCTACGAGCAGTACTTC. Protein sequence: CALRDSVTYEQYF.

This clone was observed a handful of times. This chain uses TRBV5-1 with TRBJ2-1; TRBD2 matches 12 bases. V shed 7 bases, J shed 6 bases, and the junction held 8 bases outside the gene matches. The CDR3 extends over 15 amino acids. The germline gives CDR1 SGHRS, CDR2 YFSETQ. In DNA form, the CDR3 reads TGCGCCAGCGAGACTAGCGGGAGTATAGCCAATGAGCAGTTCTTC. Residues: CASETSGSIANEQFF. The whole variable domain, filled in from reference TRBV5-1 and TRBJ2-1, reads KAGVTQTPRYLIKTRGQQVTLSCSPISGHRSVSWYQQTPGQGLQFLFEYFSETQRNKGNFPGRFSGRQFSNSRSEMNVSTLELGDSALYLCASETSGSIANEQFFGPGTRLTVL.

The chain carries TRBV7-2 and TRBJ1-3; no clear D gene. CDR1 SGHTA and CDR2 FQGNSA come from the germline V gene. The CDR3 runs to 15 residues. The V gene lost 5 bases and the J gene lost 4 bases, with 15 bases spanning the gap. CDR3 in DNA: TGTGCCAGCAGCCCTCCCGGGGTAGCGGGAAACACCATATATTTT. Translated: CASSPPGVAGNTIYF.

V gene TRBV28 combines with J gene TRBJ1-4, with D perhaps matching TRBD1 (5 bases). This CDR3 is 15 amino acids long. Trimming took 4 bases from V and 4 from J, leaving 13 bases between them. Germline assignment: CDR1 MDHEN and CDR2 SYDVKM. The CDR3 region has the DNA TGTGCCAGCAGTTCCGCCGCCGGGGGTAATGAAAAACTGTTTTTT. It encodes CASSSAAGGNEKLFF.

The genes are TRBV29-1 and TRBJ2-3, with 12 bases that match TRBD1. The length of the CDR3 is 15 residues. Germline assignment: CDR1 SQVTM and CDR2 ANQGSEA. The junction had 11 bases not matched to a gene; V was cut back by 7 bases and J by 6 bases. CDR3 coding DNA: TGCAGCGCCGATGGGGACAGGGGGCCCCGGGATACGCAGTATTTT. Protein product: CSADGDRGPRDTQYF.

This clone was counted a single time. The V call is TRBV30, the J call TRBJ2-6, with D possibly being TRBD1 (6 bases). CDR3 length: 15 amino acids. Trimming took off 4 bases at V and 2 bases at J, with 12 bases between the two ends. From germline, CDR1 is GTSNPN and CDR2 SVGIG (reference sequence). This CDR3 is CAWTPGQPGANVLTF. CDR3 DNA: TGTGCCTGGACCCCAGGACAGCCTGGGGCCAACGTCCTGACTTTC.

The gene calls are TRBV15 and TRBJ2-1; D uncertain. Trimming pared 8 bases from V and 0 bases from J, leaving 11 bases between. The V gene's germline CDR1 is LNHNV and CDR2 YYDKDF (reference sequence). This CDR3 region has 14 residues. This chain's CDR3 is CATGLTGSYNEQFF. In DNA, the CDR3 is TGTGCCACCGGTCTTACCGGCTCCTACAATGAGCAGTTCTTC.

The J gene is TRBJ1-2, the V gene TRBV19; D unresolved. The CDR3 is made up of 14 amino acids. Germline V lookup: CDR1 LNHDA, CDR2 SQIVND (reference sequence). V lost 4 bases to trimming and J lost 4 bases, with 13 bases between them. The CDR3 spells CASSTFSGAYGYTF. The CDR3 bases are TGTGCCAGTAGTACGTTCAGTGGAGCCTATGGCTACACCTTC. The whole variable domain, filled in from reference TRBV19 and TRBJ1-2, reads DGGITQSPKYLFRKEGQNVTLSCEQNLNHDAMYWYRQDPGQGLRLIYYSQIVNDFQKGDIAEGYSVSREKKESFPLTVTSAQKNPTAFYLCASSTFSGAYGYTFGSGTRLTVV.

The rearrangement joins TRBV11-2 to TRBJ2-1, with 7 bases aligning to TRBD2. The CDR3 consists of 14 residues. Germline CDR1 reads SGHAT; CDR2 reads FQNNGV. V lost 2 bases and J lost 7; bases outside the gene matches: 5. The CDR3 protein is CASSLSGALNEQFF. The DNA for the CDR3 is TGTGCCAGCAGCTTAAGCGGGGCCTTGAATGAGCAGTTCTTC.

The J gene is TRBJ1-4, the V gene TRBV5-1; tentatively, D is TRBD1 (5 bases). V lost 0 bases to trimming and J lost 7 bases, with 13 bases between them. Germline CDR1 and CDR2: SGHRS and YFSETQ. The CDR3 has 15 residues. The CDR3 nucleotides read TGCGCCAGCAGCTTGGCCGGGGGAAGGGTTGAAAAACTGTTTTTT. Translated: CASSLAGGRVEKLFF.

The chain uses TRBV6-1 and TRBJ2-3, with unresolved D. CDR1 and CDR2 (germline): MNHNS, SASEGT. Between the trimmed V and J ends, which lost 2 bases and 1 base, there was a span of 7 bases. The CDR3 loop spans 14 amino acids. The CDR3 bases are TGTGCCAGCAGTGAATTGTCAGGCACAGATACGCAGTATTTT. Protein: CASSELSGTDTQYF.

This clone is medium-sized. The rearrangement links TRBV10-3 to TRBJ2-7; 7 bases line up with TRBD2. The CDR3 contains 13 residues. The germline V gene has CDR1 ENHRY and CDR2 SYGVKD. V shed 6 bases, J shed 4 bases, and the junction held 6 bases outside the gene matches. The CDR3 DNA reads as TGTGCCATCAGCTTGGTGGGGGGGTACGAGCAGTACTTC. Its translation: CAISLVGGYEQYF.

CDR3 nucleotides: TGTGCCAGCAGTCCACTAGCGGGAGGTCCTAGCACAGATACGCAGTATTTT. It translates to CASSPLAGGPSTDTQYF. J is TRBJ2-3 and V is TRBV28; 12 bases are a match to TRBD2. The CDR3 is 17 amino acids. Germline V gene sequence: CDR1 MDHEN, CDR2 SYDVKM. V was clipped by 5 bases and J by 0 bases; unmatched bases: 6.

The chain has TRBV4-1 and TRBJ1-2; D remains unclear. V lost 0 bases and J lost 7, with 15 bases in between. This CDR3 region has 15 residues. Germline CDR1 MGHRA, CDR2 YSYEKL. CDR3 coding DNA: TGCGCCAGCAGCCAAGATTTATCCAGAGGCAGTGGCTACACCTTC. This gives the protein CASSQDLSRGSGYTF.

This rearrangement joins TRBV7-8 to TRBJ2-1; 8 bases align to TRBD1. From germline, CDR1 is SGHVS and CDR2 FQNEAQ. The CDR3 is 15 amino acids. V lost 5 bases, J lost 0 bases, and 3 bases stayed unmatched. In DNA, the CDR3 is TGTGCCAGCAGCCGGGACAGGAGCTCCTACAATGAGCAGTTCTTC. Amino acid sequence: CASSRDRSSYNEQFF.

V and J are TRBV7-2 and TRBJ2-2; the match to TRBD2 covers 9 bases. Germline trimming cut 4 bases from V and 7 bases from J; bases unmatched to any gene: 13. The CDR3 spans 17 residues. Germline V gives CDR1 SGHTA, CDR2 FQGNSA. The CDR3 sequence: CASSSGLAQTLHGELFF. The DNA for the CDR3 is TGTGCCAGCAGCTCGGGACTAGCCCAAACGCTTCACGGGGAGCTGTTTTTT.

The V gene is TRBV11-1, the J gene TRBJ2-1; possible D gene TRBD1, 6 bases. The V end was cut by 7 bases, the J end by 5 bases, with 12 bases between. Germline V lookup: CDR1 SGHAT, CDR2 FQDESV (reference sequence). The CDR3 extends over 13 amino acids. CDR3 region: CASTPDRNNEQFF. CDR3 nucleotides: TGTGCCAGCACTCCGGACAGAAACAATGAGCAGTTCTTC.

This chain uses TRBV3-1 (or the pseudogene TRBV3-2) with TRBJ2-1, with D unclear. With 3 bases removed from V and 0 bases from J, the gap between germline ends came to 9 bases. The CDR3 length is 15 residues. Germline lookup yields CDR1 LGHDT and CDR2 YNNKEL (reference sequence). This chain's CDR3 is CASSHRAASYNEQFF. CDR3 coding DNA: TGTGCCAGCAGCCACCGAGCCGCCTCCTACAATGAGCAGTTCTTC.

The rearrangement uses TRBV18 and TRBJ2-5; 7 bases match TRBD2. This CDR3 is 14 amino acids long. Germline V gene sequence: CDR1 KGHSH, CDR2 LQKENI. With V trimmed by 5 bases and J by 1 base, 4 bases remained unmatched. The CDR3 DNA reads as TGTGCCAGCTCAACGGGGGGTTCCCAAGAGACCCAGTACTTC. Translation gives CASSTGGSQETQYF.